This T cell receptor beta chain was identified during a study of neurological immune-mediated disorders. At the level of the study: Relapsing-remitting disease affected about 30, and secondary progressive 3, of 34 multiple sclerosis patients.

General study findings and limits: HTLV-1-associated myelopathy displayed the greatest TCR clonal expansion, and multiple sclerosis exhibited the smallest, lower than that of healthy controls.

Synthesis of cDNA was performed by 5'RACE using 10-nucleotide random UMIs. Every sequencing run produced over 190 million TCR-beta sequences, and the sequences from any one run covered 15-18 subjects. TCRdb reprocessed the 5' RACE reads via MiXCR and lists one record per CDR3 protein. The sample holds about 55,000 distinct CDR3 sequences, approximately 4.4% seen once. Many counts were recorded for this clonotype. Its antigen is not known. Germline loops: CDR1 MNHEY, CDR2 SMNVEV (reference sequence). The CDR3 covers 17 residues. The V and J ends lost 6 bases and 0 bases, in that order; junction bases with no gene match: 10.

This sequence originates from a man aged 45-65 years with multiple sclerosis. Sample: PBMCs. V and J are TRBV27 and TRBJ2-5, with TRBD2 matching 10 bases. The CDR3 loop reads CASREKGLAIHQETQYF. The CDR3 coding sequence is TGTGCCAGCAGAGAAAAGGGACTAGCGATACACCAAGAGACCCAGTACTTC.